This T cell receptor (beta chain) was sequenced for a study of CD8 T cells in ankylosing spondylitis. Germline values: CDR1 SGHTA, CDR2 FQGNSA. This CDR3 is built from 15 residues. V was trimmed by 4 bases and J by 2 bases, leaving 13 bases between them. This clonotype was seen ten or more times. Its target is not known. Study-level findings and limits: Past studies reported some motif variants in reactive arthritis synovial fluid and blood.

Generation of TCR beta libraries employed quantitative 5'-RACE incorporating molecular barcodes. TCRdb redid the calling of the 5' RACE reads with MiXCR, one entry per CDR3 protein. The table lists more than 110,000 distinct CDR3 sequences, 7.5% to 9.5% of them singletons. The chain uses TRBV7-2 and TRBJ2-3; D gene unclear. The clonotype comes from a male donor with ankylosing spondylitis. Sample: synovial fluid, either unsorted or a sorted T cell fraction (not recorded which). The CDR3 nucleotides are TGTGCCAGCAGCTCCCAACTGACACCCACAGATACGCAGTATTTT. Its protein product is CASSSQLTPTDTQYF.